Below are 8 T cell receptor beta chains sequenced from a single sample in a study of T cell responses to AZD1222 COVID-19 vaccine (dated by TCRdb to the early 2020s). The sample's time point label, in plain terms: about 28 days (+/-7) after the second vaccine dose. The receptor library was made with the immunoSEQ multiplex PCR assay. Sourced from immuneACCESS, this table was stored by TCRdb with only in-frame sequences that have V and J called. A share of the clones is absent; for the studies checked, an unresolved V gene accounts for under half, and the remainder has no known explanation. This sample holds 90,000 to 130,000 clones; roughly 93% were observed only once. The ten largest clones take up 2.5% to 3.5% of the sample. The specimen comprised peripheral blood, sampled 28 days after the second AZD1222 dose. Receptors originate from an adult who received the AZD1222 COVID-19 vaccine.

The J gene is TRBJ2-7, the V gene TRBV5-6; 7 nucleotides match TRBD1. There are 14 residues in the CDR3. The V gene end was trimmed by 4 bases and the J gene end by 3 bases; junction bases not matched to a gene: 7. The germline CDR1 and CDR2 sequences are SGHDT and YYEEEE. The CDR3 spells CASSKDRENYEQYF. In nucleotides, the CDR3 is TGTGCCAGCAGCAAAGACAGGGAAAACTACGAGCAGTACTTC.

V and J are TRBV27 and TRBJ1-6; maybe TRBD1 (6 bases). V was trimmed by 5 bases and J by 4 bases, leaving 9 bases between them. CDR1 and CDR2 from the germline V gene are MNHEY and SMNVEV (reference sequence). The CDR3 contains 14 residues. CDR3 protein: CASSGQIYNSPLHF. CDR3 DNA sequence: TGTGCCAGCAGTGGACAGATTTATAATTCACCCCTCCACTTT.

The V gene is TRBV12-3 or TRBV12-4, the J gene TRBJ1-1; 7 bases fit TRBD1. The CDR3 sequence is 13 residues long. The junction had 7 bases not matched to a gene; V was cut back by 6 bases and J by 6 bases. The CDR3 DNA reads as TGTGCCAGCAGCCCTAATACAGGGGCTGAAGCTTTCTTT. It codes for CASSPNTGAEAFF.

The CDR3 spells CASSLGHSNTEAFF. The CDR3 nucleotides are TGTGCCAGCAGCTTGGGACACTCGAACACTGAAGCTTTCTTT. This rearrangement joins TRBV5-8 to TRBJ1-1; D ambiguous. CDR3 length: 14 residues. The germline V and J ends were trimmed by 0 bases and 1 base, with 7 bases remaining between them. CDR1 and CDR2 from the germline V gene are SGHTS and YDEGEE.

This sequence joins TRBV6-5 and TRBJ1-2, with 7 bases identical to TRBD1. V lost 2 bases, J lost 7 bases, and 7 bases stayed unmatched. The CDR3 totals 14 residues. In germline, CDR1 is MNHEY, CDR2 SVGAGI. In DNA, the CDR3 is TGTGCCAGCAGTTACGCGACAGGGCTGGCTGGCTACACCTTC. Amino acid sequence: CASSYATGLAGYTF.

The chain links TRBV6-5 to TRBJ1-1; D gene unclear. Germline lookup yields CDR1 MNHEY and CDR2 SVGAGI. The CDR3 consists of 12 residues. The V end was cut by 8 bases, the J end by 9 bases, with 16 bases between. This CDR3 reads CASALAGEKAFF. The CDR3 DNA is TGTGCCAGCGCCCTGGCCGGGGAAAAAGCTTTCTTT.

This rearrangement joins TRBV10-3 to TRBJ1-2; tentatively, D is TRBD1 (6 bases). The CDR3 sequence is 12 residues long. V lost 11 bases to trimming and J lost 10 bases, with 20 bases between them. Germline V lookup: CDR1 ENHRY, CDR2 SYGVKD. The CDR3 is CALRQGPVDYTF. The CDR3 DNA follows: TGTGCCCTACGCCAGGGGCCAGTGGACTACACCTTC.

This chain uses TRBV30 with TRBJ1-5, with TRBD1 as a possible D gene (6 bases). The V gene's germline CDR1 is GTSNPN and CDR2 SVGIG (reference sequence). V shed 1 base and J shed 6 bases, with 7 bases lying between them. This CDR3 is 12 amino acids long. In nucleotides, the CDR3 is TGTGCCTGGAGTGGGGGGCTTCAGCCCCAGCATTTT. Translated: CAWSGGLQPQHF. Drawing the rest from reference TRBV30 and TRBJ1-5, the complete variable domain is SQTIHQWPATLVQPVGSPLSLECTVEGTSNPNLYWYRQAAGRGLQLLFYSVGIGQISSEVPQNLSASRPQDRQFILSSKKLLLSDSGFYLCAWSGGLQPQHFGDGTRLSIL.